This T cell receptor (beta chain) derives from a study of early T cells in non-severe SARS-CoV-2 infection. Background on the study: Sequencing of unsorted whole blood was done on bulk RNA, leaving chains unpaired. Study results and caveats: Anti-spike CD8 responses were favored by VDJdb matching, which missed private and CD4 specificities.

Individual cDNA molecules received unique molecular identifiers. TCRdb independently ran MiXCR on the 5' RACE reads; one entry per CDR3 protein. The table includes under 65,000 distinct CDR3 sequences, approximately 12% detected once. This clonotype was seen repeatedly, ten times or more. Antigen unknown. The sequenced sample was whole blood. The origin of this receptor is an adult who was a healthcare worker with PCR-confirmed SARS-CoV-2 infection or an uninfected control (not recorded which).

Here the CDR3 DNA reads TGTGCCAGCAGTACAGGAAACACTGAAGCTTTCTTT. It encodes CASSTGNTEAFF. J is TRBJ1-1 and V is TRBV28; weak D call: TRBD1 (5 bases). CDR1 is MDHEN, CDR2 SYDVKM, per germline. Trimming left V 5 bases short and J 2 bases short, with 6 bases between. This CDR3 comprises 12 residues.